This entry lists 21 T cell receptor beta chains sequenced from one sample in a study of beta chain features in type 1 diabetes. Study observations and caveats: Within each of all four CD4+ subsets, Type 1 diabetes patients had TCRB CDR3s that were moderately but significantly shorter.

These receptors are not linked to any known antigen. All of the isolated RNA was reverse transcribed, so expressed TCRB transcripts were sequenced. Method: immunoSEQ multiplex PCR; TCRdb's copy keeps in-frame clones and lacks some. The table lists tens of thousands of clones, around 65% of them singletons. Sequenced sample: stem cell memory CD4+ T cells from blood. These receptors were taken from a woman between 35 and 50 years old with type 1 diabetes.

The CDR3 DNA sequence: TGTGCCAGCAGTGTCTGGACAGGCAATTCCATGAACACTGAAGCTTTCTTT. Its protein product is CASSVWTGNSMNTEAFF. The chain recombines TRBV25-1 with TRBJ1-1; 7 bases are a match to TRBD1. With 4 bases clipped from V and 0 bases from J, the junction kept 11 bases outside the gene matches. Germline-derived CDR1 and CDR2 are MGHDK and SYGVNS. The CDR3 loop spans 17 amino acids.

CDR3 region: CASRPGQGANTQYF. Written as DNA, the CDR3 is TGTGCCAGCAGACCGGGACAGGGGGCCAATACGCAGTATTTT. The V gene is TRBV6-5, the J gene TRBJ2-3; 12 nucleotides line up with TRBD1. Germline values: CDR1 MNHEY, CDR2 SVGAGI. The J segment lost 7 bases and the V segment lost 6 bases, leaving 5 bases of the junction unmatched. This CDR3 comprises 14 residues.

This chain links TRBV28 with TRBJ1-5, with 8 bases that match TRBD1. The ends lost 8 bases at V and 3 bases at J; junction bases unmatched: 9. CDR3 size: 15 residues. Germline lookup yields CDR1 MDHEN and CDR2 SYDVKM. The CDR3 bases are TGTGCCAGCTACGCCGGGACAGGACTCAATCAGCCCCAGCATTTT. It translates to CASYAGTGLNQPQHF.

This sequence joins TRBV7-9 and TRBJ1-2; possibly TRBD1 for D (5 bases). There are 16 residues in the CDR3. Germline CDR1 reads SEHNR; CDR2 reads FQNEAQ (reference sequence). The V and J ends lost 3 bases and 2 bases respectively, with 16 bases between them. CDR3 residues: CASSLGQGSSNYGYTF. DNA for the CDR3: TGTGCCAGCAGCTTGGGGCAGGGAAGTTCCAACTATGGCTACACCTTC. Using reference TRBV7-9 and TRBJ1-2 for the parts outside the CDR3, the full variable domain is DTGVSQNPRHKITKRGQNVTFRCDPISEHNRLYWYRQTLGQGPEFLTYFQNEAQLEKSRLLSDRFSAERPKGSFSTLEIQRTEQGDSAMYLCASSLGQGSSNYGYTFGSGTRLTVV.

The chain couples TRBV7-9 to TRBJ2-3; perhaps TRBD1 as D (5 bases). CDR1 is SEHNR and CDR2 is FQNEAQ in the germline V gene (reference sequence). The V gene lost 2 bases and the J gene lost 4 bases, with 13 bases spanning the gap. CDR3 length equals 15 residues. CDR3 nucleotides: TGTGCCAGCAGCTTAAATCAGGGAATTGCAGATACGCAGTATTTT. Amino acids: CASSLNQGIADTQYF.

This clone was counted once. The chain recombines TRBV7-2 with TRBJ1-1; 8 nucleotides align to TRBD1. J gave up 0 bases and V 5 bases, and 5 bases lay outside the gene matches. Germline values: CDR1 SGHTA, CDR2 FQGNSA. The CDR3 has 15 amino acids. CDR3: CASSLMGQVNTEAFF. The CDR3 coding sequence is TGTGCCAGCAGCCTCATGGGACAGGTGAACACTGAAGCTTTCTTT.

This clone showed up just a few times. The rearrangement uses TRBV7-9 and TRBJ2-3; D may be TRBD2 (6 bases). The V end lost 0 bases, the J end lost 2 bases, and 18 bases lay between the germline ends. Germline CDR1 SEHNR, CDR2 FQNEAQ (reference sequence). The CDR3 has 18 amino acids. CDR3 DNA sequence: TGTGCCAGCAGCTTAGCAGCTGGGACTTTCAACTTCACAGATACGCAGTATTTT. As protein: CASSLAAGTFNFTDTQYF.

The chain combines TRBV5-4 with TRBJ1-2; a possible D gene is TRBD1 (5 bases). The CDR3 is 13 residues long. V lost 1 base and J lost 3, with 7 bases in between. CDR1 SGHNT and CDR2 YYREEE come from the germline V gene (reference sequence). The CDR3 nucleotides are TGTGCCAGCAGCTTGCGCAGGGACTATGGCTACACCTTC. It yields the protein CASSLRRDYGYTF. The variable domain in full, with the rest retrieved from reference TRBV5-4 and TRBJ1-2, is ETGVTQSPTHLIKTRGQQVTLRCSSQSGHNTVSWYQQALGQGPQFIFQYYREEENGRGNFPPRFSGLQFPNYSSELNVNALELDDSALYLCASSLRRDYGYTFGSGTRLTVV.

V usage is TRBV5-1 and J usage is TRBJ2-2, with 9 bases that match TRBD1. J lost 1 base, V lost 1 base, and 5 bases had no gene match. From germline, CDR1 is SGHRS and CDR2 YFSETQ. The CDR3 length is 17 residues. CDR3 sequence (DNA): TGCGCCAGCAGCTTGACCCGGGACAGGGTGAACACCGGGGAGCTGTTTTTT. Protein sequence: CASSLTRDRVNTGELFF.

The CDR3 region has the DNA TGTGCCAGCAGCCCAGACTGGAATGAAAAACTGTTTTTT. Its translation: CASSPDWNEKLFF. J is TRBJ1-4 and V is TRBV7-2; no definite D call. V shed 5 bases and J shed 5 bases, with 9 bases lying between them. Germline assignment: CDR1 SGHTA and CDR2 FQGNSA. This CDR3 has 13 residues.

The chain combines TRBV28 with TRBJ2-5; 7 nucleotides line up with TRBD1. V was clipped by 3 bases and J by 2 bases; unmatched bases: 3. The CDR3 contains 14 residues. Germline V gene sequence: CDR1 MDHEN, CDR2 SYDVKM. CDR3 loop: CASSFARGQETQYF. Written as DNA, the CDR3 is TGTGCCAGCAGTTTCGCCAGGGGGCAAGAGACCCAGTACTTC. The full variable domain, completed using reference TRBV28 and TRBJ2-5, is DVKVTQSSRYLVKRTGEKVFLECVQDMDHENMFWYRQDPGLGLRLIYFSYDVKMKEKGDIPEGYSVSREKKERFSLILESASTNQTSMYLCASSFARGQETQYFGPGTRLLVL.

The chain carries TRBV18 and TRBJ2-7, with 10 bases fitting TRBD1. The CDR3 spans 16 residues. With 3 bases clipped from V and 5 bases from J, the junction kept 10 bases outside the gene matches. Germline CDR1 KGHSH, CDR2 LQKENI. The CDR3 coding sequence is TGTGCCAGCTCACCGGGTGTCAGGACAGGGGGTAACGAGCAGTACTTC. Protein: CASSPGVRTGGNEQYF.

The chain carries TRBV4-3 and TRBJ1-6, with 8 bases aligning to TRBD1. This CDR3 has 16 residues. V lost 1 base and J lost 9; bases outside the gene matches: 8. CDR1 is LGHNA and CDR2 is YSLEER in the germline V gene. In DNA, the CDR3 is TGCGCCAGCAGCCAAGGGATGGCAGGGGGCCGTTCACCCCTCCACTTT. This codes for CASSQGMAGGRSPLHF.

This clone was detected a few times. V usage is TRBV4-3 and J usage is TRBJ1-5, with D possibly being TRBD1 (5 bases). This CDR3 has 15 amino acids. V was pared by 0 bases and J by 7 bases, with 13 bases between. The germline CDR1 and CDR2 sequences are LGHNA and YSLEER. In nucleotides, the CDR3 is TGCGCCAGCAGCCAAGATCCTCAGGGCCACCAGCCCCAGCATTTT. Translating it yields CASSQDPQGHQPQHF.

CDR3 DNA sequence: TGCGCCAGCAGAGAATATAGCGGGAGCGTGACAGATACGCAGTATTTT. This sequence encodes CASREYSGSVTDTQYF. The chain couples TRBV5-1 to TRBJ2-3; the match to TRBD2 covers 9 bases. Germline V gene lookup returns CDR1 SGHRS and CDR2 YFSETQ. V shed 5 bases, J shed 3 bases, and the junction held 10 bases outside the gene matches. This CDR3 has 16 residues.

This clone showed up just a few times. The gene calls are TRBV2 and TRBJ2-2; TRBD2 aligns across 10 bases. The CDR3 is 15 residues long. Germline loops: CDR1 SNHLY, CDR2 FYNNEI. J was trimmed by 6 bases and V by 4 bases; bases with no gene match: 5. The CDR3 spells CASSGQRGGPGELFF. The CDR3 DNA follows: TGTGCCAGCAGTGGCCAGCGGGGGGGGCCCGGGGAGCTGTTTTTT.

CDR3 region: CASRDSMNTEAFF. CDR3 sequence (DNA): TGTGCCAGCAGAGACAGTATGAACACTGAAGCTTTCTTT. The V gene is TRBV6-1, the J gene TRBJ1-1, with a possible D match to TRBD1 (5 bases). There are 13 residues in the CDR3. The V gene lost 6 bases and the J gene lost 0 bases, with 8 bases spanning the gap. Germline lookup yields CDR1 MNHNS and CDR2 SASEGT.

The V and J genes are TRBV10-3 and TRBJ1-1, with TRBD1 identical over 9 bases. The V segment lost 4 bases and the J segment 4 bases; nucleotides outside the gene matches: 10. The CDR3 runs 16 residues. Per germline, CDR1 ENHRY and CDR2 SYGVKD. The CDR3, as DNA: TGTGCCATCAGTGCCTCGACGGGACAGGGAGGCACTGAAGCTTTCTTT. Translation: CAISASTGQGGTEAFF.

This clone is a singleton in its sample. The chain carries TRBV5-6 and TRBJ2-7; TRBD1 might be the D (6 bases). V dropped 4 bases and J dropped 4 bases, with 18 bases sitting between them. This CDR3 region has 15 residues. Germline V gene lookup returns CDR1 SGHDT and CDR2 YYEEEE. The CDR3 sequence: CASSRTWDGQYEQYF. The CDR3 nucleotides are TGTGCCAGCAGCAGGACATGGGACGGACAGTACGAGCAGTACTTC.

The rearrangement uses TRBV11-3 and TRBJ2-7, with D perhaps TRBD1 (6 bases). Trimming removed 5 bases from V and 3 bases from J, with 11 bases in between. The germline gives CDR1 SGHNT, CDR2 YENEEA. This CDR3 is 13 amino acids long. The CDR3 DNA follows: TGTGCCAGCAGCCCCAGGGGCGGCTACGAGCAGTACTTC. It codes for CASSPRGGYEQYF.

CDR3 loop: CSVGGGPYGYTF. DNA for the CDR3: TGCAGCGTTGGGGGGGGGCCCTATGGCTACACCTTC. The chain joins TRBV29-1 to TRBJ1-2; a possible D gene is TRBD1 (6 bases). Deletions cut 4 bases from V and 4 bases from J, with 10 bases between. Germline V CDR1 and CDR2: SQVTM, ANQGSEA. The CDR3 extends over 12 amino acids. Full variable domain (rest looked up from reference TRBV29-1 and TRBJ1-2): SAVISQKPSRDICQRGTSLTIQCQVDSQVTMMFWYRQQPGQSLTLIATANQGSEATYESGFVIDKFPISRPNLTFSTLTVSNMSPEDSSIYLCSVGGGPYGYTFGSGTRLTVV.